Only a few counts were recorded for the clone carrying this T cell receptor (beta chain). Antigen: not known. V was pared by 0 bases and J by 7 bases, with 16 bases between. The germline V gene has CDR1 SGDLS and CDR2 YYNGEE. This CDR3 is 16 amino acids long. Every patient had relapsed following autologous stem cell transplantation, and cohorts differed in brentuximab vedotin exposure. Clones were sequenced by immunoSEQ multiplex PCR, and TCRdb holds only the in-frame ones, with some missing. This sample has tens of thousands of clones; 76% occur once, and the top ten carry approximately 15%. This entry belongs to a study of PD-1 blockade in classical Hodgkin lymphoma. General study findings and limits: Some patients began nivolumab under 1 year after ASCT. These patients were excluded from later analyses. Reports indicated that newly diagnosed patients had lower baseline TCR diversity than healthy donors did. Underlying causes for the observed repertoire differences were not defined, possibly disease activity or prior therapy. For complete responders, baseline diversity was comparable to that of newly diagnosed patients.

The sample consisted of peripheral blood mononuclear cells (PBMCs), taken before the second cycle of nivolumab. The gene calls are TRBV9 and TRBJ2-2, with D maybe TRBD2 (6 bases). The sequence came from a human donor with classical Hodgkin lymphoma. DNA for the CDR3: TGTGCCAGCAGCGTAGTAGTAGATGCCGGGGGCGGGGAGCTGTTTTTT. Translation: CASSVVVDAGGGELFF.